This entry lists 8 T cell receptor beta chains sequenced from one sample in a study of T cell repertoires in cytomegalovirus infection. TCRdb ran MiXCR on the reads and lists one entry per CDR3 protein. The sample shows 65,000 to 90,000 distinct CDR3 sequences, 3% to 4.5% of them seen only once. What was sequenced was PBMCs. The receptors here all came from a human donor in good health (CMV status not recorded). Some clones in this sample may be carry-over from other donors' samples.

This clonotype was seen at least ten times. The chain combines TRBV5-6 with TRBJ2-7; tentatively, D is TRBD1 (5 bases). The germline V gene encodes CDR1 SGHDT and CDR2 YYEEEE. V lost 2 bases, J lost 2 bases, and 8 bases lay in between. The CDR3 extends over 13 amino acids. The CDR3 sequence: CASSLDSAYEQYF. The CDR3 DNA reads as TGTGCCAGCAGCTTAGACAGCGCCTACGAGCAGTACTTC.

This clonotype was observed many times. CDR3 sequence reads: CASSPLTGGATGETQYF. Here the CDR3 DNA reads TGTGCCAGCAGCCCCCTGACAGGGGGCGCGACTGGAGAGACCCAGTACTTC. This chain uses TRBV5-5 with TRBJ2-5, with 10 nucleotides matching TRBD1. Per germline, CDR1 SGHKS and CDR2 YYEKEE (reference sequence). CDR3 size: 17 residues. The ends lost 4 bases at V and 4 bases at J; junction bases unmatched: 13.

In this sample, this clonotype turned up many times. The chain has TRBV7-8 and TRBJ2-5; D perhaps matches TRBD2 (6 bases). Germline CDR1 SGHVS, CDR2 FQNEAQ. Trimming stripped 4 bases from V and 2 bases from J, with 14 bases between. The CDR3 consists of 15 residues. Here the CDR3 reads CASSSPFSGQETQYF. The CDR3 nucleotides are TGTGCCAGCAGCTCACCCTTTAGCGGACAAGAGACCCAGTACTTC.

At least ten counts were recorded for this clonotype. This chain links TRBV7-6 with TRBJ2-5; TRBD1 or TRBD2 may be the D gene (6 bases each). Trimming left V 0 bases short and J 0 bases short, with 11 bases between. Germline loops: CDR1 SGHVS, CDR2 FNYEAQ. The CDR3 has 16 amino acids. The CDR3, as DNA: TGTGCCAGCAGCTTAGCGACCCGGGGGCACCAAGAGACCCAGTACTTC. Amino acids: CASSLATRGHQETQYF.

This clonotype has at least ten counts. The chain joins TRBV11-1 to TRBJ2-1, with TRBD2 as a possible D gene (5 bases). The CDR3 runs to 15 residues. The V gene's germline CDR1 is SGHAT and CDR2 FQDESV (reference sequence). V gave up 5 bases and J gave up 9 bases, with 20 bases separating them. The CDR3 is CASSPWKVIRGEQFF. For the CDR3, the DNA is TGTGCCAGCAGCCCGTGGAAGGTTATACGGGGTGAGCAGTTCTTC.

This clonotype was observed many times. CDR3 loop: CASSGTGVREQYF. The CDR3 nucleotides are TGTGCCAGCAGTGGGACAGGGGTAAGGGAGCAGTACTTC. V and J are TRBV2 and TRBJ2-7, with 9 nucleotides matching TRBD1. The CDR3 length is 13 residues. The V segment lost 4 bases and the J segment 7 bases; nucleotides outside the gene matches: 5. The germline V gene has CDR1 SNHLY and CDR2 FYNNEI.

In its sample, this clonotype was seen many times. The chain carries TRBV6-4 and TRBJ2-2; 9 nucleotides match TRBD2. Germline V lookup: CDR1 MRHNA, CDR2 SNTAGT. The junction had 0 bases not matched to a gene; V was cut back by 3 bases and J by 1 base. The CDR3 covers 15 residues. This CDR3 is CASSELAGNTGELFF. CDR3 sequence (DNA): TGTGCCAGCAGTGAACTAGCGGGGAACACCGGGGAGCTGTTTTTT.

Many counts were recorded for this clonotype. The chain uses TRBV12-3 or TRBV12-4 and TRBJ1-1, with TRBD1 identical over 9 bases. Losses at the gene ends were 6 bases for V and 6 bases for J; bases not matched to a gene: 5. The CDR3 runs 13 residues. The CDR3 coding sequence is TGTGCCAGCAGCCGGGACAGGGACGCTGAAGCTTTCTTT. It specifies CASSRDRDAEAFF.